Listed here is a single TCR beta chain. The antigen remains undetermined. Donors underwent one heparinised blood draw, about 120 mL on average. The CDR3 is made up of 16 amino acids. Germline V CDR1 and CDR2: SGHAT, FQDESV (reference sequence). The junction had 4 bases not matched to a gene; V was cut back by 5 bases and J by 0 bases. The data were taken from a study of beta chain features in type 1 diabetes. The sequenced template was cDNA made from the entire isolated RNA. Clones were read by immunoSEQ multiplex PCR, and TCRdb kept only the in-frame ones, dropping some. This sample has around 600,000 clones, with roughly 12% found just once. Study conclusions and caveats: TCRB CDR3s were moderately but significantly shorter in Type 1 diabetes patients in all four CD4+ subsets.

This clonotype was sampled from a man aged 25-40 years with type 1 diabetes. The sequencing input was naive CD4+ T cells from blood. This chain links TRBV11-1 with TRBJ2-6; 7 nucleotides match TRBD2. The CDR3 bases are TGTGCCAGCAGCCGGGGGGACTTCTCTGGGGCCAACGTCCTGACTTTC. Translation gives CASSRGDFSGANVLTF.